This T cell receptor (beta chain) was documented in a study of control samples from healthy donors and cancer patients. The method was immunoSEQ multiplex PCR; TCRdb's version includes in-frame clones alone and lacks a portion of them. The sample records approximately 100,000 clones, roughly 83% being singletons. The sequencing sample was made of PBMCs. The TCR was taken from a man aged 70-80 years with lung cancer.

The CDR3 DNA reads as TGCGCCAGCAGCCCAGCCCTTTGGGGGAGTGGGCACTATGGCTACACCTTC. This codes for CASSPALWGSGHYGYTF. This sequence joins TRBV5-1 and TRBJ1-2; a possible D gene is TRBD1 (5 bases). Germline V CDR1 and CDR2: SGHRS, YFSETQ. This CDR3 has 17 amino acids. V lost 4 bases, J lost 3 bases, and 22 bases lay in between. The variable domain in full, completed from reference TRBV5-1 and TRBJ1-2, reads KAGVTQTPRYLIKTRGQQVTLSCSPISGHRSVSWYQQTPGQGLQFLFEYFSETQRNKGNFPGRFSGRQFSNSRSEMNVSTLELGDSALYLCASSPALWGSGHYGYTFGSGTRLTVV.